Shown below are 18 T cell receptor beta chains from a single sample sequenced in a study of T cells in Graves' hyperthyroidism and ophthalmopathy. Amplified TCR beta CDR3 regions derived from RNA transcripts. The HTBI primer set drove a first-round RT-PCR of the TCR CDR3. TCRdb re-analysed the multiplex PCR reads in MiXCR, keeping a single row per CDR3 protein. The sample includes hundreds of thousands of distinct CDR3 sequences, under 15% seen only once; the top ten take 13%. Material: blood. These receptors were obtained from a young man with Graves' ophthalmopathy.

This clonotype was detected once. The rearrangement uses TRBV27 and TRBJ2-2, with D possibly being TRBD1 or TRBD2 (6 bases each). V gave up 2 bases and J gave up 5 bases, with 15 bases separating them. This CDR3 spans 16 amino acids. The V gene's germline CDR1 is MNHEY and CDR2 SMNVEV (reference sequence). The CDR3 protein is CASSLIVWGATGELFF. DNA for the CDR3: TGTGCCAGCAGTTTAATTGTGTGGGGGGCGACCGGGGAGCTGTTTTTT.

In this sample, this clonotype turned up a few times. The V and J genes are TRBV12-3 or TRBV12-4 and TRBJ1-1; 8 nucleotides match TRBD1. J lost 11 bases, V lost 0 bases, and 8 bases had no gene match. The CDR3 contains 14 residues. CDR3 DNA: TGTGCCAGCAGTTTAGCGGGCTCACAGGGGGTTGCTTTCTTT. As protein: CASSLAGSQGVAFF.

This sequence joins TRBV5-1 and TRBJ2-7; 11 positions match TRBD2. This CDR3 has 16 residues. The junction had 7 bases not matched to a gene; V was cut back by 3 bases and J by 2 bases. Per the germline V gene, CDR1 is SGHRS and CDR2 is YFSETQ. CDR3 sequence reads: CASSSTGLAETYEQYF. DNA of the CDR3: TGCGCCAGCAGCTCCACGGGACTAGCGGAGACCTACGAGCAGTACTTC.

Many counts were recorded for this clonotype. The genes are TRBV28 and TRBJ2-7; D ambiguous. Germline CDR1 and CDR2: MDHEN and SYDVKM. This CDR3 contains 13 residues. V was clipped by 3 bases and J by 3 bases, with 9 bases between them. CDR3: CASSLRSIYEQYF. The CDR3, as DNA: TGTGCCAGCAGTTTGAGGTCGATCTACGAGCAGTACTTC.

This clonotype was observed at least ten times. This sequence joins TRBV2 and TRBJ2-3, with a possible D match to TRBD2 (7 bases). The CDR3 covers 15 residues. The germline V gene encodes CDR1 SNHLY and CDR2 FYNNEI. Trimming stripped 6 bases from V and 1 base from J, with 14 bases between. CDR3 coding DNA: TGTGCCAGCAGCCCTCAAGGGGGGGGCACAGATACGCAGTATTTT. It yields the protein CASSPQGGGTDTQYF.

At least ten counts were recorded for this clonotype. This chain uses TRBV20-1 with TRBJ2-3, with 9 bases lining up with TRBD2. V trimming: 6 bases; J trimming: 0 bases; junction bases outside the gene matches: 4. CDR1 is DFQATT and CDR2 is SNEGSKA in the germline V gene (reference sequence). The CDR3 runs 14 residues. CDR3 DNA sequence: TGCAGTGCCCCGGGACTAGCTAGCACAGATACGCAGTATTTT. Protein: CSAPGLASTDTQYF.

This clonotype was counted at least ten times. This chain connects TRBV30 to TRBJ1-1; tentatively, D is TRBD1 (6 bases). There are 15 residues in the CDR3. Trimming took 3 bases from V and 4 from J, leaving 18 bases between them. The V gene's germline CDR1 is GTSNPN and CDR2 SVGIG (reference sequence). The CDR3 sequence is CAWSPRRGGVTEAFF. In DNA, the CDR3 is TGTGCCTGGAGCCCCCGTCGAGGGGGAGTCACTGAAGCTTTCTTT.

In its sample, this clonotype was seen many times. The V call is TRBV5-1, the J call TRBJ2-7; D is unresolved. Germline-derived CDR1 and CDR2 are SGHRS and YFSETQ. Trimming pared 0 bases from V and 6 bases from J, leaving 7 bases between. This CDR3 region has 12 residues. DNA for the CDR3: TGCGCCAGCAGCTTGGTTTTCGGCGAGCAGTACTTC. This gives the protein CASSLVFGEQYF.

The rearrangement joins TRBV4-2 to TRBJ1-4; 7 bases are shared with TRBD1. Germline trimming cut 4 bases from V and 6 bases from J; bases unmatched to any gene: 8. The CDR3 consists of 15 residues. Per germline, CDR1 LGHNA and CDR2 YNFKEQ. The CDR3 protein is CASSPNRGSYEKLFF. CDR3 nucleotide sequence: TGTGCCAGCAGCCCGAACAGGGGTTCTTATGAAAAACTGTTTTTT.

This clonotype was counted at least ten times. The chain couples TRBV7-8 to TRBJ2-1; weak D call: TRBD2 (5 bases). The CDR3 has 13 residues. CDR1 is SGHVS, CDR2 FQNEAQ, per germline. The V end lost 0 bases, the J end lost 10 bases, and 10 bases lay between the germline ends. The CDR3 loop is CASSLARLPEQFF. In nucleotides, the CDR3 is TGTGCCAGCAGCTTAGCGCGACTACCGGAGCAGTTCTTC.

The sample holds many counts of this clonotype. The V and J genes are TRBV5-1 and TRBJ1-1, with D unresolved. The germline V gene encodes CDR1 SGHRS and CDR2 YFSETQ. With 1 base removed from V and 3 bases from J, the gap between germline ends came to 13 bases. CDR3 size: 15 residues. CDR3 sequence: CASSLKRAGDTEAFF. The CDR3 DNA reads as TGCGCCAGCAGCTTGAAGCGGGCGGGAGACACTGAAGCTTTCTTT.

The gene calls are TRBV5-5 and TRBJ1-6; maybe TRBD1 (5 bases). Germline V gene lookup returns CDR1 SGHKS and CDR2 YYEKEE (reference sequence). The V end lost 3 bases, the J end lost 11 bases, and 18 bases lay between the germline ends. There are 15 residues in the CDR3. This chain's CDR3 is CASSSRLDWGTPLHF. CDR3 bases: TGTGCCAGCAGCTCTCGACTAGACTGGGGGACACCCCTCCACTTT.

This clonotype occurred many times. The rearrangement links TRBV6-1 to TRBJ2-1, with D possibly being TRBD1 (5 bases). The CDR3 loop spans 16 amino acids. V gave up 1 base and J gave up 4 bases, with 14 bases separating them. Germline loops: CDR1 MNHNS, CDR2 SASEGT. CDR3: CASSEVSRVNYNEQFF. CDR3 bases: TGTGCCAGCAGTGAAGTGAGCAGGGTGAATTACAATGAGCAGTTCTTC.

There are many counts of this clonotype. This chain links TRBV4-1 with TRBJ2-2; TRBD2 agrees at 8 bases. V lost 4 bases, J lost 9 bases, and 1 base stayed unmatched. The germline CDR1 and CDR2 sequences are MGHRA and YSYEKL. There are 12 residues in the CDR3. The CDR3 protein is CASSLAGRELFF. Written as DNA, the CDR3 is TGCGCCAGCAGCCTAGCGGGAAGGGAGCTGTTTTTT.

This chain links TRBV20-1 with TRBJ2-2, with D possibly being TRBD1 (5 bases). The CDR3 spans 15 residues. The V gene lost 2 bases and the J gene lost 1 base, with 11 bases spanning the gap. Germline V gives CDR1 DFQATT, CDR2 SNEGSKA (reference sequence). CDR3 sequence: CSARPGSLNTGELFF. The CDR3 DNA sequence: TGCAGTGCTAGACCAGGGTCCTTGAACACCGGGGAGCTGTTTTTT.

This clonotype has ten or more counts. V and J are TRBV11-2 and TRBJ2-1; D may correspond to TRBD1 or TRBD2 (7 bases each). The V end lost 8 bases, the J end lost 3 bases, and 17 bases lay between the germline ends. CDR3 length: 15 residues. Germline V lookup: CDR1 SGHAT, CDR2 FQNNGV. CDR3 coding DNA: TGTGCCAGCGCCAGGGGGGGGTCCTACTACAATGAGCAGTTCTTC. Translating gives CASARGGSYYNEQFF.

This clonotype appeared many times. CDR3 in DNA: TGTGCCTGGAGAAGGGGGCTCAATCAGCCCCAGCATTTT. Translated, it gives CAWRRGLNQPQHF. This chain joins TRBV30 and TRBJ1-5; 7 nucleotides agree with TRBD1. The CDR3 has 13 amino acids. Per the germline V gene, CDR1 is GTSNPN and CDR2 is SVGIG (reference sequence). V trimming: 3 bases; J trimming: 3 bases; junction bases outside the gene matches: 2.

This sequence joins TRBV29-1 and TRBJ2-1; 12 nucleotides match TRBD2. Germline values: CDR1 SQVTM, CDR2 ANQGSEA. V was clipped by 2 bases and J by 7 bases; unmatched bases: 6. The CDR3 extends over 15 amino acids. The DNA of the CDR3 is TGCAGCGTTGAACCCTCTAGCGGGGGGGCGAATGAGCAGTTCTTC. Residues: CSVEPSSGGANEQFF.